What follows describes a single T cell receptor beta chain. The antigen this receptor binds is unknown. No qualities accompany the bases; no much larger clone lies one base away. To prepare the library, the immunoSEQ multiplex PCR assay was applied. Imported from immuneACCESS, the table was reduced by TCRdb to in-frame sequences with V and J called. These copies leave out some clones; in studies compared against another copy, an unresolved V gene accounts for under half, and the cause of the remainder is not known. Present in this sample are 390,000 or so clones, approximately 92% of which were seen just once. The top ten clones comprise over 5.5% of the sample. V is cut back by 5 bases and J by 0 bases, with 3 bases in the junction unmatched. Reading the germline V gene gives CDR1 MNHEY and CDR2 SVGAGI. The CDR3 sequence holds 14 residues, the cysteine and phenylalanine included. The CDR3 DNA has 42 bases and is translated from base 1.

The data originate from a study of control samples from healthy donors and cancer patients (dated by TCRdb to 2018 to 2020). The chain couples TRBV6-5 to TRBJ2-7; TRBD2 matches 8 bases in the middle. Input material: PBMCs. This TCR was recovered from a man between 35 and 55 years old with head and neck cancer. The DNA sequence is TGTGCCAGCAGTACCGGGACTAGCTCCTACGAGCAGTACTTC. It translates to CASSTGTSSYEQYF.